Presented here are 7 T cell receptor beta chains from one specimen sequenced in a study of CD8+ T cells in alopecia areata. Reverse transcription of extracted RNA yielded cDNA, which provided the sequencing template. Profiling relied on immunoSEQ multiplex PCR, and the TCRdb table lists in-frame clones only, not all of them. The table has around 300,000 clones, approximately 60% seen once; the top ten hold more than 0.85%. Sample treatment: oral pan-JAK inhibitor, 5-10 mg twice daily. Sample: CD4+ T cells sorted from blood, taken around week 54, from a patient treated with tofacitinib. Source of these receptors: a human donor with alopecia areata.

V is TRBV7-8 and J is TRBJ2-5, with D unresolved. V was shortened by 4 bases and J by 3 bases, with 3 bases between the two germline ends. The germline V gene has CDR1 SGHVS and CDR2 FQNEAQ. This CDR3 contains 11 residues. The CDR3 protein is CASSWKETQYF. The DNA for the CDR3 is TGTGCCAGCAGCTGGAAAGAGACCCAGTACTTC.

The chain is built from TRBV27 and TRBJ1-1; D call uncertain. The V gene lost 6 bases and the J gene lost 1 base, with 9 bases spanning the gap. The CDR3 covers 13 residues. Germline CDR1 is MNHEY and CDR2 is SMNVEV (reference sequence). The CDR3 DNA sequence: TGTGCCAGCAGACGGCATCCGAACACTGAAGCTTTCTTT. It is translated as CASRRHPNTEAFF.

A word on this clone: The sample holds other DNA sequences that translate to the same CDR3. The chain combines TRBV5-1 with TRBJ2-5; no definite D call. The CDR3 loop spans 12 amino acids. V lost 0 bases and J 4 bases, leaving 4 bases between the germline ends. Germline-derived CDR1 and CDR2 are SGHRS and YFSETQ. CDR3 nucleotide sequence: TGCGCCAGCAGCTTGGTCCGAGAGACCCAGTACTTC. Its protein product is CASSLVRETQYF.

The V gene is TRBV18, the J gene TRBJ2-3; no firm D call. CDR3 length: 13 amino acids. CDR1 KGHSH and CDR2 LQKENI come from the germline V gene. Trimming pared 8 bases from V and 4 bases from J, leaving 13 bases between. The CDR3 region has the DNA TGTGCCAGCCACGCTCAAGGGCCAGATACGCAGTATTTT. Its translation: CASHAQGPDTQYF.

The chain uses TRBV9 and TRBJ2-3; TRBD1 or TRBD2 may be the D gene (5 bases each). V gave up 3 bases and J gave up 4 bases, with 15 bases separating them. Germline lookup yields CDR1 SGDLS and CDR2 YYNGEE. This CDR3 spans 15 amino acids. CDR3 nucleotide sequence: TGTGCCAGCAGCGACGGGATTCAAGGGGCAGATACGCAGTATTTT. Encoded protein: CASSDGIQGADTQYF.

This chain connects TRBV30 to TRBJ1-4, with D unresolved. Trimming pared 2 bases from V and 3 bases from J, leaving 7 bases between. This CDR3 has 13 residues. CDR1 is GTSNPN and CDR2 is SVGIG in the germline V gene (reference sequence). The CDR3 sequence is CAWSPSANEKLFF. The CDR3 DNA reads TGTGCCTGGAGTCCGTCGGCTAATGAAAAACTGTTTTTT.

The V and J genes are TRBV1 and TRBJ2-1. TRBV1 is a recognized pseudogene. There are 13 residues in the CDR3. CDR3 nucleotides: TGCACCAGCAGCCAAGAGGGGGTCCATGAGCAGTTCTTC. Translated: CTSSQEGVHEQFF.